The T cell receptor (beta chain) under discussion was sequenced for a study of identical twins. Findings of the study overall: The study found weaker excess twin sharing in beta out-of-frame sequences.

TCRdb independently ran MiXCR on the 5' RACE reads; one entry per CDR3 protein. The data hold about 340,000 distinct CDR3 sequences, with roughly an eighth observed a single time. The CDR3 extends over 16 amino acids. V trimming: 3 bases; J trimming: 11 bases; junction bases outside the gene matches: 15. Germline-derived CDR1 and CDR2 are SQVTM and ANQGSEA. As concerns this clonotype: Its antigen is unidentified.

These same data were also listed under a study on yellow fever vaccine responses in identical twins.

The chain has TRBV29-1 and TRBJ2-1, with 11 bases fitting TRBD2. Sample: CD8+ T cells sorted from blood. The source of this sequence is a woman between 18 and 29 years old in good health. CDR3 protein: CSVELAGGRFGNKQFF. The CDR3 DNA reads as TGCAGCGTTGAGTTAGCGGGGGGGCGGTTTGGAAATAAGCAGTTCTTC.